One and the same sample provided the 20 T cell receptor beta chains below, sequenced in a study of a mutant IDH1 vaccine in newly diagnosed glioma. Described time point: week 23, last vaccination. The investigators gave 300 ug of mutant IDH1 20-mer peptide in each vaccine dose, together with topical imiquimod. Profiling relied on immunoSEQ multiplex PCR, and the TCRdb table lists in-frame clones only, not all of them. This table has about 77,000 clones, around 85% appearing once. What these receptors recognize is not known. Sequences were derived from PBMCs, sampled from a glioma patient whose treatment included an IDH1 peptide vaccine. All receptors come from a woman aged 45-59 years with glioma.

The chain uses TRBV28 and TRBJ1-1; TRBD1 might be the D (6 bases). Germline values: CDR1 MDHEN, CDR2 SYDVKM. The CDR3 totals 18 residues. Trimming shortened V by 1 base and J by 0 bases, and 18 bases separated the two germline ends. The CDR3 sequence is CASSLSLRQGTLNTEAFF. Here the CDR3 DNA reads TGTGCCAGCAGTTTATCCCTTCGGCAGGGGACTTTGAACACTGAAGCTTTCTTT. Filled out from reference TRBV28 and TRBJ1-1, the complete variable domain reads DVKVTQSSRYLVKRTGEKVFLECVQDMDHENMFWYRQDPGLGLRLIYFSYDVKMKEKGDIPEGYSVSREKKERFSLILESASTNQTSMYLCASSLSLRQGTLNTEAFFGQGTRLTVV.

The V and J genes are TRBV7-9 and TRBJ1-2; the match to TRBD1 covers 7 bases. After removal of 5 bases from V and 5 bases from J, the junction contained 5 bases not matched to a gene. Looked up from germline, CDR1 is SEHNR and CDR2 is FQNEAQ (reference sequence). The CDR3 sequence is 13 residues long. CDR3 loop: CASSRDREYGYTF. CDR3 nucleotide sequence: TGTGCCAGCAGCCGCGACAGGGAATATGGCTACACCTTC.

On this clone: At one of its ends the junction is not consistent with the germline gene, which may arise from a read error. The chain recombines TRBV7-7 with TRBJ2-2; 10 nucleotides agree with TRBD2. Germline V lookup: CDR1 SSHAT, CDR2 FNYEAQ (reference sequence). CDR3 length: 17 residues. CDR3 sequence reads: CASSLVPSGRNTGELFF. CDR3 nucleotide sequence: TGTGCTAGCAGCTTAGTCCCTAGCGGGAGGAACACCGGGGAGCTGTTTTTT. The full variable domain, its missing parts supplied by reference TRBV7-7 and TRBJ2-2, is GAGVSQSPRYKVTKRGQDVTLRCDPISSHATLYWYQQALGQGPEFLTYFNYEAQPDKSGLPSDRFSAERPEGSISTLTIQRTEQRDSAMYRCASSLVPSGRNTGELFFGEGSRLTVL.

This rearrangement joins TRBV18 to TRBJ2-2; D gene unclear. Germline V gives CDR1 KGHSH, CDR2 LQKENI. The CDR3 covers 12 residues. Deletions cut 2 bases from V and 7 bases from J, with 5 bases between. For the CDR3, the DNA is TGTGCCAGCTCACCATTCGGCGGGGAGCTGTTTTTT. The encoded protein is CASSPFGGELFF.

This chain links TRBV10-3 with TRBJ1-5; D may be TRBD1 (5 bases). Trimming took 8 bases from V and 3 from J, leaving 11 bases between them. CDR3 length: 13 residues. Germline lookup yields CDR1 ENHRY and CDR2 SYGVKD. CDR3 loop: CAIRVRANQPQHF. Here the CDR3 DNA reads TGTGCCATCCGGGTCAGGGCCAATCAGCCCCAGCATTTT.

This clone was picked up one time. The chain couples TRBV11-2 to TRBJ2-3, with D uncertain. Germline values: CDR1 SGHAT, CDR2 FQNNGV. The CDR3 is 12 amino acids. The V end lost 5 bases, the J end lost 5 bases, and 8 bases lay between the germline ends. CDR3 sequence reads: CASSPAGDTQYF. CDR3 coding DNA: TGTGCCAGCAGCCCCGCCGGAGATACGCAGTATTTT. Supplemented by reference TRBV11-2 and TRBJ2-3, the full variable domain reads EAGVAQSPRYKIIEKRQSVAFWCNPISGHATLYWYQQILGQGPKLLIQFQNNGVVDDSQLPKDRFSAERLKGVDSTLKIQPAKLEDSAVYLCASSPAGDTQYFGPGTRLTVL.

V and J are TRBV5-8 and TRBJ2-7; D may match TRBD1 or TRBD2 (5 bases each). CDR1 SGHTS and CDR2 YDEGEE come from the germline V gene. The CDR3 runs to 14 residues. V was clipped by 5 bases and J by 2 bases, with 14 bases between them. The CDR3 coding sequence is TGTGCCAGCAGAACCCGGAGAGGGGCCTACGAGCAGTACTTC. Protein sequence: CASRTRRGAYEQYF.

In its sample, this clone was seen once. This sequence joins TRBV6-6 and TRBJ2-1; 11 positions match TRBD2. V trimming: 6 bases; J trimming: 5 bases; junction bases outside the gene matches: 6. This CDR3 has 15 amino acids. Per the germline V gene, CDR1 is MNHNY and CDR2 is SVGAGI (reference sequence). The CDR3 nucleotides read TGTGCCAGCAGATTACTAGCGGGAGCCCACAATGAGCAGTTCTTC. The encoded protein is CASRLLAGAHNEQFF.

This clone was detected a few times. The chain joins TRBV5-1 to TRBJ1-5; TRBD1 matches at 8 bases. V was clipped by 3 bases and J by 7 bases; unmatched bases: 9. The V gene's germline CDR1 is SGHRS and CDR2 YFSETQ. CDR3 length equals 15 residues. In DNA form, the CDR3 reads TGCGCCAGCAGCTGGACAGGGTCGTGGAACCAGCCCCAGCATTTT. As protein: CASSWTGSWNQPQHF.

A remark on this clone: At one boundary the junction diverges from the germline segment, which might be a read error. The chain links TRBV7-8 to TRBJ1-4; no definite D call. The germline V gene has CDR1 SGHVS and CDR2 FQNEAQ. The CDR3 length is 14 residues. The CDR3 nucleotides read TGTGCCAGCAGCCTAGACCCAGATAATGGAAAACTGTTTTTT. The encoded protein is CASSLDPDNGKLFF.

This clone was observed once. The CDR3 here is CASSLTSGSWDEQFF. For the CDR3, the DNA is TGCGCCAGCAGCCTCACTAGCGGGAGTTGGGATGAGCAGTTCTTC. The chain carries TRBV4-1 and TRBJ2-1, with TRBD2 matching over 11 bases. The CDR3 consists of 15 residues. V lost 4 bases, J lost 8 bases, and 7 bases stayed unmatched. CDR1 MGHRA and CDR2 YSYEKL come from the germline V gene.

The chain recombines TRBV7-3 with TRBJ2-2; D might be TRBD2 (6 bases). The CDR3 sequence is 14 residues long. Germline V gene lookup returns CDR1 SGHTA and CDR2 FQGTGA. Trimming stripped 4 bases from V and 6 bases from J, with 12 bases between. The CDR3 is CASSSGRPAGELFF. The CDR3 coding sequence is TGTGCCAGCAGCTCAGGGAGGCCGGCCGGGGAGCTGTTTTTT.

The V gene is TRBV5-4, the J gene TRBJ1-6, with D possibly being TRBD1 (6 bases). The ends were cut back, 3 bases at V and 8 bases at J, with 12 bases in the middle. Germline values: CDR1 SGHNT, CDR2 YYREEE (reference sequence). This CDR3 is 14 amino acids long. CDR3 residues: CASSSQGVDSPLHF. The CDR3 bases are TGTGCCAGCAGCTCACAGGGTGTAGATTCACCCCTCCACTTT.

The chain links TRBV7-9 to TRBJ2-1; 10 nucleotides agree with TRBD2. Trimming took 0 bases from V and 7 from J; bases not matched to a gene: 6. The length of the CDR3 is 16 residues. Looked up from germline, CDR1 is SEHNR and CDR2 is FQNEAQ (reference sequence). The CDR3 DNA sequence: TGTGCCAGCAGCTTAGCGCTAGCGGGAGATCGAAATGAGCAGTTCTTC. It codes for CASSLALAGDRNEQFF.

V and J are TRBV27 and TRBJ1-4; the match to TRBD1 covers 7 bases. The CDR3 has 14 residues. CDR1 and CDR2 (germline): MNHEY, SMNVEV (reference sequence). J lost 7 bases, V lost 3 bases, and 5 bases had no gene match. The CDR3 DNA reads TGTGCCAGCAGTTTTAGGGGGCGCGGTGAAAAACTGTTTTTT. The encoded protein is CASSFRGRGEKLFF.

The chain uses TRBV5-1 and TRBJ2-7; 11 bases align to TRBD2. The CDR3 runs to 16 residues. The germline CDR1 and CDR2 sequences are SGHRS and YFSETQ. V shed 2 bases, J shed 3 bases, and the junction held 7 bases outside the gene matches. The CDR3 loop is CASSFTSGRWVYEQYF. In DNA form, the CDR3 reads TGCGCCAGCAGCTTCACTAGCGGGAGATGGGTCTACGAGCAGTACTTC.

This clone appeared a few times. The rearrangement joins TRBV30 to TRBJ1-5; D remains unclear. The length of the CDR3 is 13 residues. From germline, CDR1 is GTSNPN and CDR2 SVGIG (reference sequence). Trimming removed 0 bases from V and 9 bases from J, with 12 bases in between. CDR3 protein: CAWSVRPGRPQHF. The CDR3 DNA follows: TGTGCCTGGAGTGTGCGCCCGGGTCGGCCCCAGCATTTT.

This clone appeared once. The chain recombines TRBV11-3 with TRBJ2-1; no clear D gene. V was pared by 5 bases and J by 1 base, with 9 bases between. Per germline, CDR1 SGHNT and CDR2 YENEEA. This CDR3 comprises 14 residues. As DNA, the CDR3 is TGTGCCAGCAGCCTTACGGGTTCCTACAATGAGCAGTTCTTC. It is translated as CASSLTGSYNEQFF.

V is TRBV9 and J is TRBJ2-7, with D maybe TRBD2 (6 bases). The length of the CDR3 is 14 residues. V lost 0 bases and J lost 4, with 11 bases in between. Germline-derived CDR1 and CDR2 are SGDLS and YYNGEE. The CDR3 DNA reads as TGTGCCAGCAGCGTAGGCGGGGAGCCTTACGAGCAGTACTTC. Translating gives CASSVGGEPYEQYF.

The V gene is TRBV25-1, the J gene TRBJ1-2; D gene ambiguous. The CDR3 has 12 residues. Germline V gene lookup returns CDR1 MGHDK and CDR2 SYGVNS. The V gene lost 6 bases and the J gene lost 8 bases, with 13 bases spanning the gap. This CDR3 reads CASRPRVGGYTF. In DNA, the CDR3 is TGTGCCAGCAGGCCGCGGGTCGGAGGCTACACCTTC.